This T cell receptor (beta chain) was documented in a study of T cell changes during pregnancy in multiple sclerosis. The CDR3 loop spans 12 amino acids. Germline assignment: CDR1 LNHDA and CDR2 SQIVND (reference sequence). V shed 10 bases and J 7 bases; nucleotides not matched to a gene: 10. Here immunoSEQ multiplex PCR was the method, and the copy in TCRdb shows in-frame clones only, minus some. The top ten hold roughly 3.5% of the sample, which has more than 80,000 clones, about 89% seen once. Sequencing was performed on PBMCs, taken in the first trimester of pregnancy. J is TRBJ2-7 and V is TRBV19, with TRBD1 matching over 7 bases. This TCR came from a female donor in good health, serving as a control in a pregnancy study. Some clones in this sample may be carry-over from other donors' samples. CDR3 amino acids: CATSGTEVEQYF. Written as DNA, the CDR3 is TGTGCCACCTCCGGGACAGAGGTAGAGCAGTACTTC.